Sequencing of this TCR beta chain was carried out in a study of blood T cell repertoires in COVID-19. The wider study: The United States, Italy and Spain supplied acute and convalescent COVID-19 samples. T cells, B-cell-depleted T cells, or PBMCs provided the cDNA or gDNA that served as material.

As processed by the authors: Reference gene primer amplification gave nucleated cell count estimates. Repertoires were generated with immunoSEQ multiplex PCR, while TCRdb's copy carries only in-frame clones and drops some. V, J and clone size are taken as reported in that table, and D and trimming were inferred from the DNA itself. The sample holds 90,000 to 120,000 clones; approximately 88% are singletons and the top ten take 5.5% to 8%. Trimming at V came to 4 bases and at J to 6 bases, leaving 2 bases not matched to a gene. This CDR3 region has 14 residues. CDR1 MNHNY and CDR2 SVGAGI come from the germline V gene (reference sequence).

Sample: peripheral blood. This chain links TRBV6-6 with TRBJ2-1, with 11 bases identical to TRBD2. This sequence originates from a man aged 50 to 59 with active or convalescent COVID-19. The CDR3 DNA reads TGTGCCAGCAGTTTAGGGACTAGCGGCAATGAGCAGTTCTTC. Protein sequence: CASSLGTSGNEQFF.